The text below deals with one T cell receptor beta chain. Its antigen is undetermined. The source of the sample is a study of shared clonotypes between healthy human individuals. General observations from the study: Clonotypes not shared had lower generation probabilities than those common to all four donors.

Replicate sorted-subset PCRs were loaded with around 0.2 ug DNA, roughly 33,000 T cell genomes. TCRdb's table, derived via immunoSEQ multiplex PCR, lists solely in-frame clones and lacks some. The profile shows 2 million to 2.5 million clones, 90% to 96% of them singletons. The CDR3 loop spans 14 amino acids. V was clipped by 6 bases and J by 2 bases, with 13 bases between them. CDR1 and CDR2 (germline): MNHNS, SASEGT. The source material was naive CD4+ T cells sorted from blood. Subset given: CD45RA+ positively selected. This chain links TRBV6-1 with TRBJ2-5; D is undetermined. This receptor was taken from a man younger than 35 in good health. In DNA, the CDR3 is TGTGCCAGCAGCCTACTGGGTGGGCAAGAGACCCAGTACTTC. It yields the protein CASSLLGGQETQYF.